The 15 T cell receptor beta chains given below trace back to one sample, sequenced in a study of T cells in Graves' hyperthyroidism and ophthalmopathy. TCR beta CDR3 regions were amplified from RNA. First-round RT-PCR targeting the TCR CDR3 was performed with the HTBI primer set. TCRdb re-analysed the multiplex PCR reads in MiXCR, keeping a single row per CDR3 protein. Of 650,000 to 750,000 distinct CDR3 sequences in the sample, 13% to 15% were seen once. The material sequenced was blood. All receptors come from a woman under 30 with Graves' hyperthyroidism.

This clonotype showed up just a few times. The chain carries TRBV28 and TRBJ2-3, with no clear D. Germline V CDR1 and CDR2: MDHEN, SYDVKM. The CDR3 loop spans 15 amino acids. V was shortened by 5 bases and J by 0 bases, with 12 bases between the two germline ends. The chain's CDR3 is CASSPHSASTDTQYF. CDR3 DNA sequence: TGTGCCAGCAGTCCTCACTCCGCTAGCACAGATACGCAGTATTTT.

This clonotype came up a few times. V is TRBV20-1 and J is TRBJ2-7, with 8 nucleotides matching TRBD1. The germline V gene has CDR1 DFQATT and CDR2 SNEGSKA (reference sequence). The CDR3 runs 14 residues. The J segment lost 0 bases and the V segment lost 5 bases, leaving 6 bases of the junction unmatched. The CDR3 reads CSAPRDRSSYEQYF. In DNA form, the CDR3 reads TGCAGTGCTCCCCGGGACAGGTCCTCCTACGAGCAGTACTTC.

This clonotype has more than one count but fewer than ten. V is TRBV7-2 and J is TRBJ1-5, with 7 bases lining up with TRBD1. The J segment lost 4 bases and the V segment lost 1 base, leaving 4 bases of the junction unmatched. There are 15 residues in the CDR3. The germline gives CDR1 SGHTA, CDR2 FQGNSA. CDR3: CASSLVARGNQPQHF. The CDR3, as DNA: TGTGCCAGCAGCTTAGTAGCCAGGGGGAATCAGCCCCAGCATTTT.

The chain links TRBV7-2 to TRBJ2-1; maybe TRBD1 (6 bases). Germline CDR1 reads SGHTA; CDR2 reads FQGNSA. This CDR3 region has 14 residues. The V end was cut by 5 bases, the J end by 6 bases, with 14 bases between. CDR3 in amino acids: CASSPQQGINEQFF. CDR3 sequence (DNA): TGTGCCAGCAGCCCCCAACAGGGTATCAATGAGCAGTTCTTC.

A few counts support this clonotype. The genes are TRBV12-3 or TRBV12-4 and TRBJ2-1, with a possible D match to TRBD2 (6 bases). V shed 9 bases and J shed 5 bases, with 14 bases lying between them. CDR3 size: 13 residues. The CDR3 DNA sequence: TGTGCCAGTGGACCGGGGAGGAACAATGAGCAGTTCTTC. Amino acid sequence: CASGPGRNNEQFF.

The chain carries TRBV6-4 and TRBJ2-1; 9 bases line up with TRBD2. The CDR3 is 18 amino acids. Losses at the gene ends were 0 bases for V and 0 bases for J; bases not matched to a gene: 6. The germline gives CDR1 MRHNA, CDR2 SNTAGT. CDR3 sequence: CASSDSGLASSSYNEQFF. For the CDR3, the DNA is TGTGCCAGCAGTGACTCAGGACTAGCGTCGAGCTCCTACAATGAGCAGTTCTTC.

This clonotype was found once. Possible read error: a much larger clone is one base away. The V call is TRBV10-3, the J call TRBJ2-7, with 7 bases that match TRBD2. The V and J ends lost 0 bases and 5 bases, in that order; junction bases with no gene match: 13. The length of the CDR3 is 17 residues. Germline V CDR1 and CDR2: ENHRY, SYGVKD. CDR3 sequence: CAISESIGGRAPHEQYF. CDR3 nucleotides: TGTGCCATCAGTGAGTCGATTGGGGGGAGGGCCCCCCACGAGCAGTACTTC.

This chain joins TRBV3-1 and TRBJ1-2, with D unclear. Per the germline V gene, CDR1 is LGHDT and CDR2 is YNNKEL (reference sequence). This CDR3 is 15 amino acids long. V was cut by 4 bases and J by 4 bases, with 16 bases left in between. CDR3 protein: CASSLHDIGSYGYTF. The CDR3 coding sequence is TGTGCCAGCAGCCTTCACGACATTGGATCCTATGGCTACACCTTC.

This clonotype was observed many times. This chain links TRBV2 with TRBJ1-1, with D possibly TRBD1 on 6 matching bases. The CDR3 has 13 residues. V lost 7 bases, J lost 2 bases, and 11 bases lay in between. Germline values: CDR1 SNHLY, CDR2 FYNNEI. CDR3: CASKQGGNTEAFF. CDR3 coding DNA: TGTGCCAGCAAACAGGGAGGAAACACTGAAGCTTTCTTT.

In nucleotides, the CDR3 is TGCAGCGTTGGGGTCCTCGGTAATGCGGAAGAGACCCAGTACTTC. The encoded protein is CSVGVLGNAEETQYF. This chain uses TRBV29-1 with TRBJ2-5, with unresolved D. V was clipped by 4 bases and J by 3 bases, with 18 bases between them. The length of the CDR3 is 15 residues. Germline CDR1 SQVTM, CDR2 ANQGSEA.

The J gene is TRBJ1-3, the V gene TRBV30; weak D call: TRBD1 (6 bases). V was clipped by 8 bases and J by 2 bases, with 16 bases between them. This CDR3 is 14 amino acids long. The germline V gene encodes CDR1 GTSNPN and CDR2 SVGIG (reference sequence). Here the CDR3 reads CARKNRDTGNTIYF. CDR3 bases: TGTGCCCGGAAAAACCGGGACACTGGAAACACCATATATTTT.

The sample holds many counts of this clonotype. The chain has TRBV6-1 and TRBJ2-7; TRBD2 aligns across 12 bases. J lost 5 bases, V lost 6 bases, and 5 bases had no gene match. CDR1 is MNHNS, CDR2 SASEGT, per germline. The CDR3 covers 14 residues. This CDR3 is CASRRLAGDNEQYF. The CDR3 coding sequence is TGTGCCAGCAGACGACTAGCGGGAGATAACGAGCAGTACTTC.

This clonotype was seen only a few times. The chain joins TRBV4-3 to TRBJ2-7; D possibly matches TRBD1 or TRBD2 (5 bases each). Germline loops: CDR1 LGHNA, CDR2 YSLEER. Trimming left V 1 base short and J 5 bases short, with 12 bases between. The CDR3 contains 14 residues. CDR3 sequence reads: CASSQAGPPDEQYF. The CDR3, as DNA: TGCGCCAGCAGCCAAGCGGGGCCCCCCGACGAGCAGTACTTC.

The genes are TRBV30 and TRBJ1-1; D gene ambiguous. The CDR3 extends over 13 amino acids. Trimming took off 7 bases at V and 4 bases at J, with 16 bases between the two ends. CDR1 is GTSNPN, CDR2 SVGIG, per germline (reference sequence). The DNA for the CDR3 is TGTGCCTTCATCCGACTGGGGAGCACTGAAGCTTTCTTT. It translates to CAFIRLGSTEAFF.

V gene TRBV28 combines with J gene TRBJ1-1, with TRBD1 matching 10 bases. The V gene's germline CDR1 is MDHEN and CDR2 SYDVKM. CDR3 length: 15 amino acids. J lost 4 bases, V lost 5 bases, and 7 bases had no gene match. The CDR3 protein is CASSKTGGRGTEAFF. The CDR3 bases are TGTGCCAGCAGTAAGACAGGGGGCAGGGGCACTGAAGCTTTCTTT.